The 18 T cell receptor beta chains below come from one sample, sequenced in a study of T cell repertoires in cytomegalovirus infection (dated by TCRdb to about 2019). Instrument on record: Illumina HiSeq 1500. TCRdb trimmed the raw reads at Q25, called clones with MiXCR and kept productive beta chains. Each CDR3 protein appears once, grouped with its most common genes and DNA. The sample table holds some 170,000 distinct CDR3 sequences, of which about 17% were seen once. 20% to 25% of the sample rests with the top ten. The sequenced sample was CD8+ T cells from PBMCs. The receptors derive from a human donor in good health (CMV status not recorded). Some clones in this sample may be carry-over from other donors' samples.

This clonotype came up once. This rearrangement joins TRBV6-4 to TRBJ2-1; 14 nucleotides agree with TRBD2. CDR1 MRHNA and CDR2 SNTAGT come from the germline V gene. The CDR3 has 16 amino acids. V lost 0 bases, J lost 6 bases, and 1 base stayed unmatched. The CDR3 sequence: CASSDSTSGGANEQFF. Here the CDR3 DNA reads TGTGCCAGCAGTGACTCGACTAGCGGGGGGGCCAATGAGCAGTTCTTC.

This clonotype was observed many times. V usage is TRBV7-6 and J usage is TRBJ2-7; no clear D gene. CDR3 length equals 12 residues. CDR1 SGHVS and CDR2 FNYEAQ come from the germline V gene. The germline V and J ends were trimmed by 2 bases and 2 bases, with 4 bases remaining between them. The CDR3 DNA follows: TGTGCCAGCAGCTTACGCACCTACGAGCAGTACTTC. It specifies CASSLRTYEQYF. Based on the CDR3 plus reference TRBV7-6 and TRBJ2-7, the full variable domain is GAGVSQSPRYKVTKRGQDVALRCDPISGHVSLYWYRQALGQGPEFLTYFNYEAQQDKSGLPNDRFSAERPEGSISTLTIQRTEQRDSAMYRCASSLRTYEQYFGPGTRLTVT.

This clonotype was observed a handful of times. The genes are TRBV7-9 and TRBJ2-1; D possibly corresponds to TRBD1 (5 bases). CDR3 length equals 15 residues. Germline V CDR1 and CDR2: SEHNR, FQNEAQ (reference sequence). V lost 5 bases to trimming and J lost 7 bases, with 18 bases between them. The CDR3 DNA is TGTGCCAGCAGCCCAAGGTCAGGGTTTGAGAATGAGCAGTTCTTC. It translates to CASSPRSGFENEQFF.

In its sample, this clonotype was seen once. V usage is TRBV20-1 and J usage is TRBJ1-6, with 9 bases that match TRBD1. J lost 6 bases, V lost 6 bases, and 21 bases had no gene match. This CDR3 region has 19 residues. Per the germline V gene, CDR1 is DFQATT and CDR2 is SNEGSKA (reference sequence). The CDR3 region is CSAPEVNRGPEGSNSPLHF. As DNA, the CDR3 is TGCAGTGCCCCTGAGGTGAACAGGGGGCCTGAGGGTAGTAATTCACCCCTCCACTTT.

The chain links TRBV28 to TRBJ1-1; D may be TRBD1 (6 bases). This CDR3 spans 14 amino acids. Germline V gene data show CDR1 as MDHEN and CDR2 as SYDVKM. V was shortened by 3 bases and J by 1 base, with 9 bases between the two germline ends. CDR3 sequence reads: CASSFGRGNTEAFF. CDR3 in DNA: TGTGCCAGCAGTTTTGGCAGGGGGAACACTGAAGCTTTCTTT. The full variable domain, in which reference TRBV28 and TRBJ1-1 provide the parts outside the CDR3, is DVKVTQSSRYLVKRTGEKVFLECVQDMDHENMFWYRQDPGLGLRLIYFSYDVKMKEKGDIPEGYSVSREKKERFSLILESASTNQTSMYLCASSFGRGNTEAFFGQGTRLTVV.

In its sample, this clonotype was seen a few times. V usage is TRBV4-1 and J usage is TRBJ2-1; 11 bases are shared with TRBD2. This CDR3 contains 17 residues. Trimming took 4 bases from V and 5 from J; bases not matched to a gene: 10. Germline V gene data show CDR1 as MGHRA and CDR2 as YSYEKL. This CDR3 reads CASSLLTTSGDHNEQFF. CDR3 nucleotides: TGCGCCAGCAGCCTCCTCACGACTAGCGGGGACCACAATGAGCAGTTCTTC.

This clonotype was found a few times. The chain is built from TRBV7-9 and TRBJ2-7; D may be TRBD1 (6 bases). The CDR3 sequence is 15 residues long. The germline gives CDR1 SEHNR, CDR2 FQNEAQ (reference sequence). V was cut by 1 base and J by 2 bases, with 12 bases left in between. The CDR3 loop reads CASSLGQGRTYEQYF. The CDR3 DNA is TGTGCCAGCAGCTTAGGTCAGGGGAGAACCTACGAGCAGTACTTC.

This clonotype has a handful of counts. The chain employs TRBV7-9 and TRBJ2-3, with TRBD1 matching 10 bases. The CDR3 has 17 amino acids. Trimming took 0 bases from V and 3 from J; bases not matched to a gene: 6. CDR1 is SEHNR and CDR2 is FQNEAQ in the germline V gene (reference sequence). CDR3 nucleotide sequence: TGTGCCAGCAGCTTAGCCCGGGACAGGGGAAGAACAGATACGCAGTATTTT. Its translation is CASSLARDRGRTDTQYF.

CDR3 nucleotide sequence: TGCAGCGTTGATGCCAGGGGCACAGATACGCAGTATTTT. It specifies CSVDARGTDTQYF. This chain links TRBV29-1 with TRBJ2-3, with a weak D call TRBD1 (5 bases). The V end was cut by 3 bases, the J end by 1 base, with 8 bases between. Germline CDR1 is SQVTM and CDR2 is ANQGSEA. This CDR3 is 13 amino acids long.

CDR3 in DNA: TGTGCCATCAGTGAGGAACCACCTTCCTCCTACAATGAGCAGTTCTTC. Translation: CAISEEPPSSYNEQFF. The V and J genes are TRBV10-3 and TRBJ2-1; D is uncertain. From germline, CDR1 is ENHRY and CDR2 SYGVKD. The CDR3 has 16 amino acids. Trimming shortened V by 2 bases and J by 0 bases, and 11 bases separated the two germline ends.

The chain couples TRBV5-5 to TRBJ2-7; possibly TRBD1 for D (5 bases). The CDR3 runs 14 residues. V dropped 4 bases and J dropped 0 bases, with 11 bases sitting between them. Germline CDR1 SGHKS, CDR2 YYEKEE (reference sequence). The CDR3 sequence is CASSIPDISYEQYF. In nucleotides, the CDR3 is TGTGCCAGCAGCATTCCGGACATCTCCTACGAGCAGTACTTC.

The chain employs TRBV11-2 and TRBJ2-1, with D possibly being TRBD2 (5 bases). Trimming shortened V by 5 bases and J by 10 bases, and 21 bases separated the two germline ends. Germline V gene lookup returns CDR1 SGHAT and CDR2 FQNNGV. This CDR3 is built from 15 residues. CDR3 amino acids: CASSPLALGADEQFF. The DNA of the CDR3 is TGTGCCAGCAGCCCGTTAGCGTTGGGCGCGGACGAGCAGTTCTTC.

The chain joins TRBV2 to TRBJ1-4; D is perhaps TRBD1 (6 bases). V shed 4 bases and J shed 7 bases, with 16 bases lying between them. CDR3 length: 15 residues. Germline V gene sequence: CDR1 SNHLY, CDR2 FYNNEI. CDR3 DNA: TGTGCCAGCAGTGCGTTCAGGGGAACGGGTGAAAAACTGTTTTTT. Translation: CASSAFRGTGEKLFF.

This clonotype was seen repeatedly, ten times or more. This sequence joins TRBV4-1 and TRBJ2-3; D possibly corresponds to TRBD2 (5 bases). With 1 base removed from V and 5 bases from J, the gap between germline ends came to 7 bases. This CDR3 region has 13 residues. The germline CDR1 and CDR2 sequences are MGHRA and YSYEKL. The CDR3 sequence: CASSQAGKDTQYF. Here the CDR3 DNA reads TGCGCCAGCAGCCAAGCCGGGAAAGATACGCAGTATTTT.

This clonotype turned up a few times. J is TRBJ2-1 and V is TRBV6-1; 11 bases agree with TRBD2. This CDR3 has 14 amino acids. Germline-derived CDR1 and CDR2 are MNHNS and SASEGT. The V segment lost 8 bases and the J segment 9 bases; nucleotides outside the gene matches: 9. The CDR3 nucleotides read TGTGCCAGCCTAATTAGCGGGGGGGCGGGTGAGCAGTTCTTC. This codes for CASLISGGAGEQFF.

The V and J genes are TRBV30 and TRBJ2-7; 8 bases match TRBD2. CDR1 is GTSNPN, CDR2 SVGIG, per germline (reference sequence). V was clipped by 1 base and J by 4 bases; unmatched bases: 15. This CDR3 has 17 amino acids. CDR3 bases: TGTGCCTGGAGTGCCCTAGCGGGCCTAAGCAGAACTTACGAGCAGTACTTC. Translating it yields CAWSALAGLSRTYEQYF.

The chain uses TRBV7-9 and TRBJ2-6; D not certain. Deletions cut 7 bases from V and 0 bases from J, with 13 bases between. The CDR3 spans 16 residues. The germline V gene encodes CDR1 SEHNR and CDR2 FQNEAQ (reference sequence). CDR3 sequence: CASNHDGSSGANVLTF. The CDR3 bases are TGTGCCAGCAATCATGACGGCTCCTCTGGGGCCAACGTCCTGACTTTC.

The CDR3 sequence is CSVVGSDQPQHF. The CDR3 region has the DNA TGCAGCGTTGTAGGGAGTGATCAGCCCCAGCATTTT. V is TRBV29-1 and J is TRBJ1-5; D is ambiguous. The CDR3 is made up of 12 amino acids. Trimming pared 4 bases from V and 5 bases from J, leaving 9 bases between. The germline CDR1 and CDR2 sequences are SQVTM and ANQGSEA.